The entry that follows covers one T cell receptor (beta chain) sequence. The entry originates in a study of blood T cell repertoires in COVID-19. Study overall: Samples of COVID-19 (acute and convalescent) were obtained from the United States, Italy and Spain. Nucleic acid was either cDNA or gDNA, and it came from T cells, B-cell-depleted T cells, or PBMCs.

Under the authors' procedure: Amplification of reference gene primers provided the estimated nucleated cell counts. Data came from immunoSEQ multiplex PCR; TCRdb stores just in-frame clones and leaves some out. V and J calls and clone size come straight from that table; D and trimming were deduced from the DNA. Of some 97,000 clones in the sample, approximately 90% were seen once. The V gene's germline CDR1 is MGHDK and CDR2 SYGVNS. V dropped 4 bases and J dropped 4 bases, with 8 bases sitting between them. The CDR3 covers 14 residues. The chain uses TRBV25-1 and TRBJ1-6; perhaps TRBD1 as D (5 bases). This TCR was recovered from a man in his sixties with acute or convalescent COVID-19. Sequencing was done on a sample of peripheral blood. The CDR3 nucleotides read TGTGCCAGCAGTGCACAGGAGTATAATTCACCCCTCCACTTT. Translation: CASSAQEYNSPLHF.